This T cell receptor (beta chain) stems from a study of metastatic and nonmetastatic thyroid tumors. This clone was observed at least ten times. The germline CDR1 and CDR2 sequences are MNHNS and SASEGT. The CDR3 is made up of 14 amino acids. The V end lost 6 bases, the J end lost 10 bases, and 18 bases lay between the germline ends. TCRdb reanalyzed the PCR reads via MiXCR. The sample shows 20,000 to 25,000 clones, 22% of them seen only once. Each patient came to thyroid surgery without any prior treatment (of any kind). The V call is TRBV6-1, the J call TRBJ1-4; D might be TRBD1 (5 bases). This TCR came from a female donor with papillary thyroid cancer or a benign thyroid nodule (not recorded which). Some clones in this sample may be carry-over from other donors' samples. Sequenced sample: blood. In DNA, the CDR3 is TGTGCCAGCAGCAGCGGGCCTTATGGGGCAAAACTGTTTTTT. Amino acids: CASSSGPYGAKLFF.